The sequence of this T cell receptor (beta chain) was determined in a study of Graves' ophthalmopathy and Graves' hyperthyroidism (dated by TCRdb to between 2017 and 2018). At the level of the whole study: Peripheral blood was collected at initial diagnosis, prior to any treatment. Following sample collection, hyperthyroidism patients were given methimazole at a starting dose of 30 mg daily, and ophthalmopathy patients were given high-dose intravenous methylprednisolone. In total, some 140 blood samples were TCR-sequenced: around 42 ophthalmopathy, 80 or so hyperthyroidism and some 17 hyperthyroidism-to-ophthalmopathy patients. The study used TCR beta repertoire signatures to distinguish Graves' ophthalmopathy from Graves' hyperthyroidism and to predict progression to ophthalmopathy. The roughly 94 discovery patients were randomly split 7:3 into training and test sets. An independent validation cohort comprised under 20 hyperthyroidism patients and over 15 patients who later progressed from hyperthyroidism to ophthalmopathy. T-cell repertoires of thyroid tissue and blood were compared in about six hyperthyroidism patients. To explore V-J signatures distinguishing ophthalmopathy from hyperthyroidism, a discovery set of roughly 100 patients (about 41 ophthalmopathy, 55 to 60 stable hyperthyroidism) was enrolled.

CDR1 and CDR2 are read off the germline V gene (reference sequence) as DFQATT and SNEGSKA. The CDR3 measures 13 amino acids from cysteine to phenylalanine. Of all the DNA, just the CDR3 is kept, 39 bases in frame from base 1. The junction shows trimming of 3 bases on V and 3 bases on J, plus 8 bases between the germline ends. Hyperthyroidism was defined as stable when no progression to ophthalmopathy occurred within 18 months of follow-up. Hyperthyroidism patients were newly diagnosed, with disease duration under 2 months, and aged 18 to 65 years. Anyone with other autoimmune diseases, uncontrolled infections, pregnancy or lactation was excluded from the study. Clinical symptoms, serum thyroxine, TRAb, thyroid ultrasound and orbital computed tomography formed the basis of the diagnosis. PBMCs were isolated from 8 to 10 ml of fresh peripheral blood by Ficoll-Paque density gradient centrifugation. Total RNA was extracted with Trizol reagent and quality-checked on an Agilent 2100 Bioanalyzer.

This clonotype was seen repeatedly, ten times or more. Its binding antigen is unknown. Qualities for individual bases were not recorded, and no much larger clone is one base off. The paper as a whole reports these results and caveats: In cross-validation, the 13-signature model distinguished ophthalmopathy from stable hyperthyroidism with about 89% sensitivity and 81.08% specificity, while in the test set the corresponding values were roughly 80% and 75%. In validation, the model predicted ophthalmopathy progression with about 71% sensitivity and roughly 72% specificity; fewer than 15 predicted patients were CT-confirmed with GO in a median of around 6.5 months. Sample size was not statistically predetermined, and group allocation was not concealed from the investigators. Most expanded thyroid clonotypes with a frequency above 0.001 also appeared in blood, which suggests that blood repertoires may reflect the immune response in the thyroid.

TCR beta CDR3 regions were amplified from RNA transcripts for repertoire sequencing. A first-round RT-PCR used HTBI primers with the Qiagen OneStep RT-PCR kit, followed by a second-round multiplex PCR, size selection and purification. Libraries were sequenced paired-end with 100 bp reads on an Illumina HiSeq2000. The authors' analysis ran thus. SOAPnuke was used to process the reads, removing any read that contained adapters or uncalled bases, had a mean Phred below 15, or lacked an exact match to the constant primer or identifier. COPE v1.2.5 was used to merge the high-quality paired reads. Clonotypes were defined as unique nucleotide sequences and were aligned to IMGT TRB V, D and J references using MiTCR v1.1. Analysis was restricted to V-J combinations with a frequency above 0.0001, which covered roughly 99% of repertoires. For each V-J combination, a TCR clonal expansion and chaos score was defined as the ratio of F50 clonal expansion to chaos observed in the TCRdist matrix. Features were reduced by Welch's t-statistics and random forest to 10 to 15 V-J combinations, which fed a naive Bayes classifier. The similarity between thyroid and blood repertoires was quantified using the Morisita-Horn index. TCRdb handled the public reads itself, with Q25 trimming in fastp and clone calling in MiXCR, and kept productive beta chains. Rows with a matching CDR3 protein are joined into one entry that keeps the most common DNA and genes. The V and J calls and clone size come from TCRdb's table, not from the authors' own analysis. The sample data list about 620,000 distinct CDR3 sequences, and approximately 21% of these were observed just once. The ten largest clones represent about 6.6% of the sample.

Sequenced input: peripheral blood. This TCR was recovered from a woman between 18 and 30 years old with stable Graves' hyperthyroidism. Some clones in this sample may be carry-over from other donors' samples. Donor details come from another sample of the same person, matched by shared clones. The sequence links TRBV20-1 to TRBJ2-2; the D gene is perhaps TRBD2, from 5 matching bases. Here is the DNA: TGCAGTGCTAGTAACGGGGACACCGGGGAGCTGTTTTTT. The resulting protein is CSASNGDTGELFF.